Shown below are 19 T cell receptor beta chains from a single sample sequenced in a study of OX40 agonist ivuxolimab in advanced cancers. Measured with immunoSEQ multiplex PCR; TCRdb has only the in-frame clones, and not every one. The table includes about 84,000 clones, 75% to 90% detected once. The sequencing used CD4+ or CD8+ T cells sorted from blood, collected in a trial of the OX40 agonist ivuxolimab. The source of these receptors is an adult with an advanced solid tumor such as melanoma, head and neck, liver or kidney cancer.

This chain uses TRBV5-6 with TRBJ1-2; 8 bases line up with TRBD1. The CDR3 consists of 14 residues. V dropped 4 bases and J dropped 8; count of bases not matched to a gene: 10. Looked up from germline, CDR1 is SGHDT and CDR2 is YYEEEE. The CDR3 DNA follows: TGTGCCAGCAGCCCGGGACAGGCTTTTCGCGGCTACACCTTC. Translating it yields CASSPGQAFRGYTF.

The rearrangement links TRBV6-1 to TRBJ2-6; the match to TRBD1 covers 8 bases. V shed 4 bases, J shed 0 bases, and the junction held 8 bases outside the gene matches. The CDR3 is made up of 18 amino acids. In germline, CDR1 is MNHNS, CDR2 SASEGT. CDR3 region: CASSVLGQGYSGANVLTF. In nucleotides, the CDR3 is TGTGCCAGCAGTGTACTCGGACAGGGCTACTCTGGGGCCAACGTCCTGACTTTC.

The CDR3 DNA reads TGTGCCAGCAGCTTCCAACGGGTCGGGACCCAGTACTTC. Encoded protein: CASSFQRVGTQYF. The chain recombines TRBV5-8 with TRBJ2-5; D gene unclear. This CDR3 region has 13 residues. The V and J ends lost 2 bases and 7 bases respectively, with 12 bases between them. Germline values: CDR1 SGHTS, CDR2 YDEGEE.

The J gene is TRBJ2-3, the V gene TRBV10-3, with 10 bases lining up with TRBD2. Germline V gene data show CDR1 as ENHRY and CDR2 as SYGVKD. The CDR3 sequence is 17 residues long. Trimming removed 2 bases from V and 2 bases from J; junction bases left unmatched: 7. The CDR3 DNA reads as TGTGCCATCAGTGAGCCGCAGAGCGGGGGGGACACAGATACGCAGTATTTT. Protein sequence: CAISEPQSGGDTDTQYF.

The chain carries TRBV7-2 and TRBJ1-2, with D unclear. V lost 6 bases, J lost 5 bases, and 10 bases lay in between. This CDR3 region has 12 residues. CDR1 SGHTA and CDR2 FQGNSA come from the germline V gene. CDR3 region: CASSYQEYGYTF. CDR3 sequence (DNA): TGTGCCAGCAGTTACCAGGAGTATGGCTACACCTTC.

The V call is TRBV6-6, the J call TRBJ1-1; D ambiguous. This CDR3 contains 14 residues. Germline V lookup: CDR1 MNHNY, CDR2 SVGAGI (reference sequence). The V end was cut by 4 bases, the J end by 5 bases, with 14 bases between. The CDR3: CASSSLLVGTEAFF. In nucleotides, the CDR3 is TGTGCCAGCAGTTCATTATTAGTGGGGACTGAAGCTTTCTTT.

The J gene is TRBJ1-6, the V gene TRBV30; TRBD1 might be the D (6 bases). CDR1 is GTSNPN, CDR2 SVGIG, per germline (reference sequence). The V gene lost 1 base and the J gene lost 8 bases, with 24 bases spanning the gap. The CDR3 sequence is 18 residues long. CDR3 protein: CAWSDITRRRGWDSPLHF. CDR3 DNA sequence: TGTGCCTGGAGTGACATAACCAGGAGAAGGGGGTGGGATTCACCCCTCCACTTT.

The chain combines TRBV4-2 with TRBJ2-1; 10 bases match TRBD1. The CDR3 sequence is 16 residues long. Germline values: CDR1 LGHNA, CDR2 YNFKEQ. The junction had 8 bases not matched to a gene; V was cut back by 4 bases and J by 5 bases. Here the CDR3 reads CASSPRDRGSHNEQFF. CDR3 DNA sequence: TGTGCCAGCAGCCCCCGGGACAGGGGATCTCACAATGAGCAGTTCTTC.

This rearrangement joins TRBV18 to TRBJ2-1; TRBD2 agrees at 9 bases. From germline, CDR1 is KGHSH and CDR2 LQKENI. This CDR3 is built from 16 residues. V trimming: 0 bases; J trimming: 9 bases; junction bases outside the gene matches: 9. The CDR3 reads CASSPPRGGRIGEQFF. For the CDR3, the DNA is TGTGCCAGCTCACCACCGCGGGGGGGCCGGATAGGTGAGCAGTTCTTC.

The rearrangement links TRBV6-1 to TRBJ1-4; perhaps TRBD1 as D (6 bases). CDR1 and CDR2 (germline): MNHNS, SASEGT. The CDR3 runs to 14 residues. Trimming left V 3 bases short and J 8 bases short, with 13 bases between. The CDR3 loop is CASSEIQGQEKLFF. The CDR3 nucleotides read TGTGCCAGCAGTGAGATCCAGGGGCAGGAAAAACTGTTTTTT.

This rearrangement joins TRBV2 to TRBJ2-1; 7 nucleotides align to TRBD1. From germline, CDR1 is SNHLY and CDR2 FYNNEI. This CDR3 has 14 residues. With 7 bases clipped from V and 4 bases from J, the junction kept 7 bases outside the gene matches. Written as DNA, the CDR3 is TGTGCCAGCATCCCCAGGGGGAATTACAATGAGCAGTTCTTC. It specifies CASIPRGNYNEQFF.

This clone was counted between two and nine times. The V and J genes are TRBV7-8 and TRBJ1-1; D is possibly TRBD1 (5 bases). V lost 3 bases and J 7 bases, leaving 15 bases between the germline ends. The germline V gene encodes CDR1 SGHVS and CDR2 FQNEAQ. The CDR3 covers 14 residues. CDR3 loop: CASSFPFSGGEAFF. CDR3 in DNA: TGTGCCAGCAGCTTCCCGTTTTCCGGGGGTGAAGCTTTCTTT.

This CDR3 is CASSLLGAMNTEAFF. CDR3 sequence (DNA): TGTGCCAGCAGCTTATTGGGAGCGATGAACACTGAAGCTTTCTTT. V is TRBV7-2 and J is TRBJ1-1, with D hard to call. Germline V lookup: CDR1 SGHTA, CDR2 FQGNSA. V dropped 2 bases and J dropped 0 bases, with 10 bases sitting between them. The CDR3 loop spans 15 amino acids.

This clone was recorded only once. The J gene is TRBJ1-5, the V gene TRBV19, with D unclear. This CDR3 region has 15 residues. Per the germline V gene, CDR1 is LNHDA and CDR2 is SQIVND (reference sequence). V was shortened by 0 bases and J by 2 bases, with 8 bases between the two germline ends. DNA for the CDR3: TGTGCCAGTAGTATAGAGGGGATGGGCAATCAGCCCCAGCATTTT. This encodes CASSIEGMGNQPQHF.

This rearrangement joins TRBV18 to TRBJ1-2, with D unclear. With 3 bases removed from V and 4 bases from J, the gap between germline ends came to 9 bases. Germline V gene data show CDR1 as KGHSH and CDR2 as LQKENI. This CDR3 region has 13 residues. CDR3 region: CASSPGETYGYTF. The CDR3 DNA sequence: TGTGCCAGCTCACCGGGCGAAACCTATGGCTACACCTTC.

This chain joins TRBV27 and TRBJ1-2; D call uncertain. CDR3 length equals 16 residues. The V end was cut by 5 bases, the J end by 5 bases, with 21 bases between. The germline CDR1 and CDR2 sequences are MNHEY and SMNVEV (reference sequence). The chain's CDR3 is CASSPHHGRPLYGYTF. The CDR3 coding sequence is TGTGCCAGCAGTCCCCACCATGGGAGGCCCCTATATGGCTACACCTTC.

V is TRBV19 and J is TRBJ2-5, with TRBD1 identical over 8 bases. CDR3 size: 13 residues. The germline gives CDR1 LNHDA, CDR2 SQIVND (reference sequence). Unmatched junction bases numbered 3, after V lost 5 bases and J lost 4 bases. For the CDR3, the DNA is TGTGCCAGTAGTCGAGGACAGGGAGAGACCCAGTACTTC. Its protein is CASSRGQGETQYF.

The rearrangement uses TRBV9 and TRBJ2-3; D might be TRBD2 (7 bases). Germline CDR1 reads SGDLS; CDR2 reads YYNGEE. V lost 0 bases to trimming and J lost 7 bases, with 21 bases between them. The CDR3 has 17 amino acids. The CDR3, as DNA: TGTGCCAGCAGCGTAGGGTATGGGGGCGGGGGCCCGAATACGCAGTATTTT. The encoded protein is CASSVGYGGGGPNTQYF.

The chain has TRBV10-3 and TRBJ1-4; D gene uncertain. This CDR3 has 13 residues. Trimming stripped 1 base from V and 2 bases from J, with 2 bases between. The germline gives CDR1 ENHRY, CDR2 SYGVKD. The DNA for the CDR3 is TGTGCCATCAGTGAGTTCACTAATGAAAAACTGTTTTTT. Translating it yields CAISEFTNEKLFF.